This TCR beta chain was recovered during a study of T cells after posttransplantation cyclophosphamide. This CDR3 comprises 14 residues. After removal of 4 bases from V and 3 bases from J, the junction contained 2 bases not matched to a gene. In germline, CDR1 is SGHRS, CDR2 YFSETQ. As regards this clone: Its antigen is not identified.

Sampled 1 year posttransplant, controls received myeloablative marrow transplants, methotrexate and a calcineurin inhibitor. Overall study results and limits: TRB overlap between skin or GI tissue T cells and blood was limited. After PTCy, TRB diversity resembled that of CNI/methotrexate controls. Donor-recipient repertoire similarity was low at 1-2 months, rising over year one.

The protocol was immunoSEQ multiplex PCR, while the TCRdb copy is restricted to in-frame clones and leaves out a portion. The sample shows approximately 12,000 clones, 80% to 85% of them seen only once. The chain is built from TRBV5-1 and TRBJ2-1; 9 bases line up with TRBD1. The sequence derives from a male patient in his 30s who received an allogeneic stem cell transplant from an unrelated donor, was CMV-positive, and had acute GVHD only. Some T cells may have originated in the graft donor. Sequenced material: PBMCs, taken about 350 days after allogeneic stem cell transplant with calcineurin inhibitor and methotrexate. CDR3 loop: CASSTGQGYNEQFF. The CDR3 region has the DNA TGCGCCAGCAGCACGGGACAGGGCTACAATGAGCAGTTCTTC.